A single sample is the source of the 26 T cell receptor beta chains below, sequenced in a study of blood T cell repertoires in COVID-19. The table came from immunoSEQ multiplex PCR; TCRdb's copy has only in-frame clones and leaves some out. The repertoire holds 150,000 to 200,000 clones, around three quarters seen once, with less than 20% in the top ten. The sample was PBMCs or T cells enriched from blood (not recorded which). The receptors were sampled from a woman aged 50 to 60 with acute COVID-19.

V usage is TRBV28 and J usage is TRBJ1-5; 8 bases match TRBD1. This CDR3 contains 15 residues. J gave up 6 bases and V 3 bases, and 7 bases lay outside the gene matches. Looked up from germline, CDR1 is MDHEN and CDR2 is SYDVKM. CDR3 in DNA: TGTGCCAGCAGTTTTAATTCAGGGGGCGGTCAGCCCCAGCATTTT. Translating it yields CASSFNSGGGQPQHF.

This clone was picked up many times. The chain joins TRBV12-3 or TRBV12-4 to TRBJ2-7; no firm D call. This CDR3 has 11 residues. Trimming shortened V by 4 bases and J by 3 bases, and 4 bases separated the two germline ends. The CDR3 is CASSYGYEQYV. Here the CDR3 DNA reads TGTGCCAGCAGTTACGGCTACGAGCAGTACGTC.

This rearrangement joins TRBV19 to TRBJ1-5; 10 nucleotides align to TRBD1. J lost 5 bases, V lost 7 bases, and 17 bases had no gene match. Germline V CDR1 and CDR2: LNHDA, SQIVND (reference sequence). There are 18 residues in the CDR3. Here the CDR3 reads CASTHPLDRGGDDQPQHF. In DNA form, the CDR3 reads TGTGCCAGTACCCATCCCCTGGACAGGGGGGGTGATGATCAGCCCCAGCATTTT.

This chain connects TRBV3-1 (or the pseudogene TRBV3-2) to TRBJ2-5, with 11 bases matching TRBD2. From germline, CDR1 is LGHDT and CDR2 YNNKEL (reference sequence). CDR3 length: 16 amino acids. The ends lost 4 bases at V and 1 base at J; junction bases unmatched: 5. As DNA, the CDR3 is TGTGCCAGCAGCCCGTCTAGCGGGGGGTTCCAAGAGACCCAGTACTTC. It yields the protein CASSPSSGGFQETQYF.

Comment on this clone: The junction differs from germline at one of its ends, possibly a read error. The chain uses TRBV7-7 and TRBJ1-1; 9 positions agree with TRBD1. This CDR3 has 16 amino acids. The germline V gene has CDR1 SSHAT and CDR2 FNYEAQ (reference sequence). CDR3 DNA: TGTGCTAGCAGCCCATACCCGACAGGGGGAAGCACTGAAGCTTTCTTT. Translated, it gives CASSPYPTGGSTEAFF.

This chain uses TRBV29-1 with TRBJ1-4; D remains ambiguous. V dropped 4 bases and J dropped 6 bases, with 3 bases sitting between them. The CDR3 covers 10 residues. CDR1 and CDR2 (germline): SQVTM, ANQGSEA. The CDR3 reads CSVGDEKLFF. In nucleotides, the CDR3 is TGCAGCGTTGGCGATGAAAAACTGTTTTTT.

CDR3: CASSWGTRGSNEKLFF. The CDR3 DNA reads TGTGCCAGCAGTTGGGGGACCAGGGGGTCCAATGAAAAACTGTTTTTT. V and J are TRBV7-9 and TRBJ1-4; TRBD1 agrees at 7 bases. There are 16 residues in the CDR3. Per germline, CDR1 SEHNR and CDR2 FQNEAQ (reference sequence). Trimming took 6 bases from V and 5 from J; bases not matched to a gene: 12.

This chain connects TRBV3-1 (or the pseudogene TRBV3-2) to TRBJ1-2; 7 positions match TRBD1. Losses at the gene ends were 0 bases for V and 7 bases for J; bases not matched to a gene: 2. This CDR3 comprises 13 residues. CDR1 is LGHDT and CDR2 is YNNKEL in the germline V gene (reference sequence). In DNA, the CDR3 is TGTGCCAGCAGCCAAGAAGGGGGCTCTGGCTACACCTTC. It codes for CASSQEGGSGYTF.

The CDR3 protein is CASSLLADKLFF. The CDR3, as DNA: TGTGCCAGCAGCTTACTGGCGGATAAACTGTTTTTT. The chain uses TRBV28 and TRBJ1-4; D is uncertain. This CDR3 spans 12 amino acids. Trimming shortened V by 6 bases and J by 11 bases, and 13 bases separated the two germline ends. Germline V gene lookup returns CDR1 MDHEN and CDR2 SYDVKM. The variable domain in full, with the rest retrieved from reference TRBV28 and TRBJ1-4, is DVKVTQSSRYLVKRTGEKVFLECVQDMDHENMFWYRQDPGLGLRLIYFSYDVKMKEKGDIPEGYSVSREKKERFSLILESASTNQTSMYLCASSLLADKLFFGSGTQLSVL.

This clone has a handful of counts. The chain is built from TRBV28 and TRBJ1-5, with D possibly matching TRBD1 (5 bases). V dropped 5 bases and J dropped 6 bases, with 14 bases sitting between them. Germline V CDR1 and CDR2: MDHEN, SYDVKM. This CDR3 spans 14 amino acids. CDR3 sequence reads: CASSPIRVRQPQHF. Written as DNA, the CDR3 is TGTGCCAGCAGTCCTATCAGGGTTCGTCAGCCCCAGCATTTT. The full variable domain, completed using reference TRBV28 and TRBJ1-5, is DVKVTQSSRYLVKRTGEKVFLECVQDMDHENMFWYRQDPGLGLRLIYFSYDVKMKEKGDIPEGYSVSREKKERFSLILESASTNQTSMYLCASSPIRVRQPQHFGDGTRLSIL.

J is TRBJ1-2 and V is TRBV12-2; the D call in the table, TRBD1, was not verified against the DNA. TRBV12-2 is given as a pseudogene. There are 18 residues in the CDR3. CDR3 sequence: CASRSTPPGGQPYPPYTF. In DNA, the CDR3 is TGTGCAAGTCGCTCAACCCCGCCCGGGGGACAGCCTTACCCCCCCTACACCTTC.

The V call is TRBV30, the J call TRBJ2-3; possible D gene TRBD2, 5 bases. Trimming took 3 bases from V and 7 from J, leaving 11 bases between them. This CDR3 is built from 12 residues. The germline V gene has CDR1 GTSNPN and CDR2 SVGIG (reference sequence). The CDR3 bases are TGTGCCTGGAGGGAGGACTTCCATACGCAGTATTTT. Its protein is CAWREDFHTQYF. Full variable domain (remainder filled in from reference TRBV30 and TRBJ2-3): SQTIHQWPATLVQPVGSPLSLECTVEGTSNPNLYWYRQAAGRGLQLLFYSVGIGQISSEVPQNLSASRPQDRQFILSSKKLLLSDSGFYLCAWREDFHTQYFGPGTRLTVL.

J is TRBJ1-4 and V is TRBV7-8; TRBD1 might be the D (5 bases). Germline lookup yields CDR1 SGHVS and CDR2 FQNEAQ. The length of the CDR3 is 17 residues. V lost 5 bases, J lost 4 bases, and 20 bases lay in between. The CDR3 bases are TGTGCCAGCAGCCAGCGACCCCGGGGGGTCGGTAATGAAAAACTGTTTTTT. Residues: CASSQRPRGVGNEKLFF.

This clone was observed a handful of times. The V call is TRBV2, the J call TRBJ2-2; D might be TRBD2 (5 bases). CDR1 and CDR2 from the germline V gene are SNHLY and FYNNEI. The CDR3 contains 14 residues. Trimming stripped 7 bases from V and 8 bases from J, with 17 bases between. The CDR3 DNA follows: TGTGCCAGCAATAGAGAGGTTCGGGGAGGGGAGCTGTTTTTT. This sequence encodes CASNREVRGGELFF.

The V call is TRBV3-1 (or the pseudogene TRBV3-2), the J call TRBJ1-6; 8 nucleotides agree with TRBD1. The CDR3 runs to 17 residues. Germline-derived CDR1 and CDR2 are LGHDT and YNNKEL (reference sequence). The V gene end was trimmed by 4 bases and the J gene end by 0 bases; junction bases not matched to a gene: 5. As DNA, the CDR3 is TGTGCCAGCAGCCCGCGACAGGGGAGCTCCTATAATTCACCCCTCCACTTT. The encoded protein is CASSPRQGSSYNSPLHF.

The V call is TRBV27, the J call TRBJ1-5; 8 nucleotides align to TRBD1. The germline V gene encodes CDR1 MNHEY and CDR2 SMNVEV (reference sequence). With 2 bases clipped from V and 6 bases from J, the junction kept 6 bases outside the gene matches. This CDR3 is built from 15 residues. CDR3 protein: CASSLNRGDGQPQHF. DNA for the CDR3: TGTGCCAGCAGTTTAAACAGGGGGGATGGTCAGCCCCAGCATTTT.

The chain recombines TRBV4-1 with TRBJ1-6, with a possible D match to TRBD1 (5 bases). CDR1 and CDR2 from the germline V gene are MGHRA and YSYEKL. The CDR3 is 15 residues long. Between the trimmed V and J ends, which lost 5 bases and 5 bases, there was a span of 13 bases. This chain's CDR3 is CASSSRQLDNSPLHF. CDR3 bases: TGCGCCAGCAGCTCGCGACAGCTAGATAATTCACCCCTCCACTTT.

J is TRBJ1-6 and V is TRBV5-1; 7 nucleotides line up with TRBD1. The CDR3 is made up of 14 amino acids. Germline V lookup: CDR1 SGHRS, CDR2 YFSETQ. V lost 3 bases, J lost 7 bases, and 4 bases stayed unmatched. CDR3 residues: CASSWDSTNSPLHF. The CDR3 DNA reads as TGCGCCAGCAGCTGGGACAGCACCAATTCACCCCTCCACTTT.

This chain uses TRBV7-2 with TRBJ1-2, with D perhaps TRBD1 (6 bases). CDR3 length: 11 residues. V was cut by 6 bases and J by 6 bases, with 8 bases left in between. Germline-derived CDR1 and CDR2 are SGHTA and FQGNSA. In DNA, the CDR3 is TGTGCCAGCAGTCCAGGGGATGGCTACACCTTC. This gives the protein CASSPGDGYTF.

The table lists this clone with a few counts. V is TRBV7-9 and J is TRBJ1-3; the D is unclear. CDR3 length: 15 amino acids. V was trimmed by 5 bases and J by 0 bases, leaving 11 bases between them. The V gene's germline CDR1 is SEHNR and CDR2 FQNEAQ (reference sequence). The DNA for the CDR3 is TGTGCCAGCAGCGCCGGACGGGGCTCTGGAAACACCATATATTTT. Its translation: CASSAGRGSGNTIYF.

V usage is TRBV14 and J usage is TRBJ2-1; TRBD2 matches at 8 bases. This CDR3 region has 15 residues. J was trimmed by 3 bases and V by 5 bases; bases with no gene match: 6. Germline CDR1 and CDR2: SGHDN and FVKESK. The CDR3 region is CASSDRGGRYNEQFF. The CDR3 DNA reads TGTGCCAGCAGCGACCGGGGGGGCCGCTACAATGAGCAGTTCTTC.

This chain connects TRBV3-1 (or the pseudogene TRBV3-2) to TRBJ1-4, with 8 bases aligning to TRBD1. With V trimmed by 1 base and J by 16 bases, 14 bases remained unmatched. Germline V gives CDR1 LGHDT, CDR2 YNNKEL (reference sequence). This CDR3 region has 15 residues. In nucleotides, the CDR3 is TGTGCCAGCAGCCAAGGGGCGGGTCAGGGGGCCGTGGCGTTTTTT. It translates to CASSQGAGQGAVAFF.

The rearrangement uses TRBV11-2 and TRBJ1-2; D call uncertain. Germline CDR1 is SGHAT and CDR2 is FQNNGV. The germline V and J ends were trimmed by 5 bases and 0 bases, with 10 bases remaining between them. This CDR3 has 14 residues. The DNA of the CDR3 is TGTGCCAGCAGCCTAGCGGGGACTAACTATGGCTACACCTTC. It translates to CASSLAGTNYGYTF.

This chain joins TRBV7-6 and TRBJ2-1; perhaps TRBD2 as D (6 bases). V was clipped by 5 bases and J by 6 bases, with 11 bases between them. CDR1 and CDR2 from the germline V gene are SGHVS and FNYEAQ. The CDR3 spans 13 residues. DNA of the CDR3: TGTGCCAGCAGCGTGGCGGGGCTCAATGAGCAGTTCTTC. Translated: CASSVAGLNEQFF.

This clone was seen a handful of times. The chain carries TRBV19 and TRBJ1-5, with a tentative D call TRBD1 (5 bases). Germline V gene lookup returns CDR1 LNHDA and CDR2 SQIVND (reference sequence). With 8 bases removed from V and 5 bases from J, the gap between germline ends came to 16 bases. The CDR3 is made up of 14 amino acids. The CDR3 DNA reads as TGTGCCAGTCAAATGAGAGGGGAGGATCAGCCCCAGCATTTT. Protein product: CASQMRGEDQPQHF.

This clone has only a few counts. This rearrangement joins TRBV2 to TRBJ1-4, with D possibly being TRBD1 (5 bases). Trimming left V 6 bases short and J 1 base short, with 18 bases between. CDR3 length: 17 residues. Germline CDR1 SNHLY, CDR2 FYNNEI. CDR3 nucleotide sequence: TGTGCCAGCAGACCCCATTATGGGCAGGGAACTAATGAAAAACTGTTTTTT. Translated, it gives CASRPHYGQGTNEKLFF.